Below are 30 T cell receptor beta chains sequenced from a single sample in a study of vaccination and CD4 T cells after COVID-19. Oncomine TCR Beta short-read sequencing was applied to DNA from cultured CD4+ T cells. TCRdb reanalysed the PCR reads using MiXCR and keeps one entry per CDR3 protein. The top ten hold less than 15% of the sample, which has more than 10,000 distinct CDR3 sequences, approximately 56% seen once. The treatment was: approximately 11-day PBMC culture with coronavirus spike peptide pools or control peptides (ViraFEST assay). No cognate antigen is known for these TCRs. Material: CD4+ T cells from blood, cultured in vitro. These receptors originate from a human donor who had recovered from COVID-19.

The V and J genes are TRBV2 and TRBJ1-1; 7 bases map to TRBD1. In germline, CDR1 is SNHLY, CDR2 FYNNEI. Losses at the gene ends were 7 bases for V and 1 base for J; bases not matched to a gene: 3. This CDR3 has 13 residues. CDR3 sequence: CASNRQGNTEAFF. The CDR3 nucleotides read TGTGCCAGCAATCGACAGGGGAACACTGAAGCTTTCTTT.

This clonotype was counted a few times. The gene calls are TRBV19 and TRBJ2-2, with TRBD2 as a possible D gene (5 bases). The CDR3 length is 13 residues. V was clipped by 9 bases and J by 5 bases, with 13 bases between them. Per the germline V gene, CDR1 is LNHDA and CDR2 is SQIVND (reference sequence). CDR3 sequence (DNA): TGTGCCAGCCGGGCAACGGGAACCGGGGAGCTGTTTTTT. Translated, it gives CASRATGTGELFF.

A single count supports this clonotype. This sequence joins TRBV7-2 and TRBJ2-3; D is unresolved. V dropped 5 bases and J dropped 3 bases, with 6 bases sitting between them. The CDR3 is made up of 12 amino acids. The germline gives CDR1 SGHTA, CDR2 FQGNSA. The CDR3 loop is CASSQPTDTQYF. The CDR3 DNA reads TGTGCCAGCAGCCAGCCAACAGATACGCAGTATTTT.

V is TRBV6-2 or TRBV6-3 and J is TRBJ2-5; D is uncertain. Trimming pared 5 bases from V and 7 bases from J, leaving 14 bases between. This CDR3 is 13 amino acids long. The V gene's germline CDR1 is MNHEY and CDR2 SVGEGT. This CDR3 is CASSQKGQSTQYF. CDR3 DNA sequence: TGTGCCAGCAGTCAGAAAGGGCAATCGACCCAGTACTTC.

This chain joins TRBV10-3 and TRBJ1-1; the match to TRBD1 covers 10 bases. The CDR3 totals 16 residues. Germline-derived CDR1 and CDR2 are ENHRY and SYGVKD. V was clipped by 3 bases and J by 1 base; unmatched bases: 5. For the CDR3, the DNA is TGTGCCATCAGTGATTATGGGACAGGGGAGAACACTGAAGCTTTCTTT. Translated: CAISDYGTGENTEAFF.

The chain links TRBV6-1 to TRBJ2-1, with no clear D. CDR3 length: 12 amino acids. The germline gives CDR1 MNHNS, CDR2 SASEGT. Trimming removed 5 bases at V and 9 bases at J, with 11 bases between. The CDR3 DNA sequence: TGTGCCAGCAGTCGAGTTGGCGGTGAGCAGTTCTTC. This translates into CASSRVGGEQFF.

Note on this clonotype: At one end, the junction sequence differs from germline, possibly due to a read error. The V gene is TRBV2, the J gene TRBJ2-7, with 10 nucleotides matching TRBD2. Germline V lookup: CDR1 SNHLY, CDR2 FYNNEI. The CDR3 is 12 residues long. CDR3 amino acids: CASTWTSGVPFF. The CDR3 bases are TGTGCCAGTACCTGGACTAGCGGCGTCCCCTTCTTC.

The chain uses TRBV28 and TRBJ1-2, with TRBD1 as a possible D gene (6 bases). The CDR3 runs to 18 residues. V lost 4 bases and J lost 4, with 25 bases in between. Germline CDR1 and CDR2: MDHEN and SYDVKM. The CDR3 nucleotides are TGTGCCAGCAGTTCGTCTTCACGTCTACGGACAGCGGGCTATGGCTACACCTTC. Translation gives CASSSSSRLRTAGYGYTF.

The rearrangement uses TRBV20-1 and TRBJ1-4; D gene ambiguous. V shed 2 bases and J shed 5 bases, with 3 bases lying between them. Germline V gives CDR1 DFQATT, CDR2 SNEGSKA (reference sequence). CDR3 length equals 11 residues. Here the CDR3 DNA reads TGCAGTGCTAGACAGAATGAAAAACTGTTTTTT. It translates to CSARQNEKLFF.

There are a few counts of this clonotype. The rearrangement uses TRBV6-1 and TRBJ1-5; D not resolved. Germline V gene lookup returns CDR1 MNHNS and CDR2 SASEGT. Trimming pared 6 bases from V and 1 base from J, leaving 10 bases between. The CDR3 runs 14 residues. As DNA, the CDR3 is TGTGCCAGCAGCACCTCATTGAGCAATCAGCCCCAGCATTTT. It specifies CASSTSLSNQPQHF.

The gene calls are TRBV12-3 or TRBV12-4 and TRBJ2-7; TRBD1 matches 7 bases. V lost 6 bases to trimming and J lost 3 bases; unmatched junction nucleotides: 8. CDR3 length: 14 residues. As DNA, the CDR3 is TGTGCCAGCAGGGATAGGGACAGCAACTACGAGCAGTACTTC. Translated: CASRDRDSNYEQYF.

The V gene is TRBV20-1, the J gene TRBJ1-6, with D maybe TRBD1 (5 bases). The V gene lost 3 bases and the J gene lost 5 bases, with 14 bases spanning the gap. The CDR3 spans 15 residues. Germline loops: CDR1 DFQATT, CDR2 SNEGSKA (reference sequence). The CDR3 spells CSARRDGRNNSPLHF. The CDR3 nucleotides read TGCAGTGCTAGGAGGGACGGAAGAAATAATTCACCCCTCCACTTT.

This chain uses TRBV6-2 or TRBV6-3 with TRBJ2-7; D is perhaps TRBD2 (5 bases). Germline values: CDR1 MNHEY, CDR2 SVGEGT. V was clipped by 2 bases and J by 6 bases, with 11 bases between them. This CDR3 is 13 amino acids long. CDR3 sequence reads: CASSYRPGSEQYF. CDR3 bases: TGTGCCAGCAGTTACCGTCCGGGGTCCGAGCAGTACTTC.

The V gene is TRBV18, the J gene TRBJ2-5; D is perhaps TRBD1 (7 bases). This CDR3 is 14 amino acids long. The V and J ends lost 2 bases and 6 bases respectively, with 13 bases between them. In germline, CDR1 is KGHSH, CDR2 LQKENI. CDR3 residues: CASSPRAGGKTQYF. CDR3 coding DNA: TGTGCCAGCTCACCAAGGGCAGGGGGGAAGACCCAGTACTTC.

This clonotype was observed a single time. CDR3 nucleotide sequence: TGCGCCAGCAGCGGGACAGAATATGGCTACACCTTC. Translated: CASSGTEYGYTF. The J gene is TRBJ1-2, the V gene TRBV5-1; 7 bases are a match to TRBD1. V trimming: 4 bases; J trimming: 5 bases; junction bases outside the gene matches: 2. The CDR3 contains 12 residues. Germline V gives CDR1 SGHRS, CDR2 YFSETQ.

The chain uses TRBV7-2 and TRBJ2-3; TRBD2 matches 11 bases. This CDR3 is built from 16 residues. V gave up 5 bases and J gave up 2 bases; unmatched junction bases: 6. In germline, CDR1 is SGHTA, CDR2 FQGNSA. In nucleotides, the CDR3 is TGTGCCAGCAGCACCCTTAGCGGGAGGGTCACAGATACGCAGTATTTT. It yields the protein CASSTLSGRVTDTQYF.

The CDR3 spells CSVGGATNYGYTF. DNA for the CDR3: TGCAGCGTTGGAGGGGCGACAAACTATGGCTACACCTTC. This chain uses TRBV29-1 with TRBJ1-2, with a tentative D call TRBD1 (5 bases). The CDR3 is made up of 13 amino acids. The V gene's germline CDR1 is SQVTM and CDR2 ANQGSEA. Deletions cut 4 bases from V and 2 bases from J, with 11 bases between.

This clonotype was seen more than once but under ten times. The chain carries TRBV20-1 and TRBJ1-4; D call uncertain. The V gene lost 0 bases and the J gene lost 0 bases, with 8 bases spanning the gap. The V gene's germline CDR1 is DFQATT and CDR2 SNEGSKA (reference sequence). CDR3 length equals 15 residues. DNA of the CDR3: TGCAGTGCTAGAGATCCAGGTGCAACTAATGAAAAACTGTTTTTT. As protein: CSARDPGATNEKLFF.

This clonotype appeared once. This chain connects TRBV15 to TRBJ2-6; 8 bases are a match to TRBD2. Germline lookup yields CDR1 LNHNV and CDR2 YYDKDF (reference sequence). There are 16 residues in the CDR3. V trimming: 1 base; J trimming: 2 bases; junction bases outside the gene matches: 1. The CDR3, as DNA: TGTGCCACCAGCAGAGGAGCGGGAGCTGGGGCCAACGTCCTGACTTTC. Translating gives CATSRGAGAGANVLTF.

The J gene is TRBJ1-5, the V gene TRBV6-2 or TRBV6-3; D is uncertain. Looked up from germline, CDR1 is MNHEY and CDR2 is SVGEGT. The CDR3 covers 14 residues. The ends were cut back, 7 bases at V and 0 bases at J, with 10 bases in the middle. The CDR3 sequence: CASNSQNSNQPQHF. The CDR3 DNA sequence: TGTGCCAGCAATTCACAGAATAGCAATCAGCCCCAGCATTTT.

The J gene is TRBJ2-3, the V gene TRBV6-1; weak D call: TRBD2 (6 bases). V was trimmed by 6 bases and J by 6 bases, leaving 13 bases between them. Germline CDR1 is MNHNS and CDR2 is SASEGT. This CDR3 region has 13 residues. CDR3 sequence: CASRRDRADTQYF. For the CDR3, the DNA is TGTGCCAGCAGGCGGGACCGCGCGGATACGCAGTATTTT.

V usage is TRBV19 and J usage is TRBJ2-3; D ambiguous. CDR1 and CDR2 from the germline V gene are LNHDA and SQIVND (reference sequence). This CDR3 region has 15 residues. Trimming left V 5 bases short and J 4 bases short, with 16 bases between. DNA of the CDR3: TGTGCCAGTAGTCCCTTAGCTTTCTCCCCAGATACGCAGTATTTT. As protein: CASSPLAFSPDTQYF.

This clonotype occurred a few times. This chain connects TRBV27 to TRBJ2-7; D call uncertain. V lost 5 bases, J lost 1 base, and 9 bases lay in between. CDR1 and CDR2 (germline): MNHEY, SMNVEV (reference sequence). This CDR3 has 13 residues. CDR3 DNA: TGTGCCAGCAGTACCTCCCCTTCCTACGAGCAGTACTTC. Residues: CASSTSPSYEQYF.

The rearrangement links TRBV5-8 to TRBJ2-1; D not certain. Trimming left V 10 bases short and J 3 bases short, with 8 bases between. Per germline, CDR1 SGHTS and CDR2 YDEGEE. CDR3 size: 11 residues. The CDR3 coding sequence is TGTGCCGACCGAAACTACAATGAGCAGTTCTTC. It encodes CADRNYNEQFF.

The chain combines TRBV6-1 with TRBJ2-1, with 7 bases lining up with TRBD1. The CDR3 contains 13 residues. Germline loops: CDR1 MNHNS, CDR2 SASEGT. Trimming removed 4 bases from V and 6 bases from J; junction bases left unmatched: 3. The CDR3 sequence: CASSVGGVNEQFF. In DNA form, the CDR3 reads TGTGCCAGCAGTGTAGGGGGCGTCAATGAGCAGTTCTTC.

V is TRBV20-1 and J is TRBJ2-2; D remains ambiguous. CDR3 length: 11 residues. The V gene's germline CDR1 is DFQATT and CDR2 SNEGSKA (reference sequence). The V end lost 3 bases, the J end lost 3 bases, and 2 bases lay between the germline ends. The chain's CDR3 is CSARDTGELFF. Here the CDR3 DNA reads TGCAGTGCTAGGGACACCGGGGAGCTGTTTTTT.

The chain uses TRBV6-2 or TRBV6-3 and TRBJ2-7; 10 bases are a match to TRBD2. V trimming: 0 bases; J trimming: 2 bases; junction bases outside the gene matches: 1. The CDR3 is 15 amino acids. The germline V gene has CDR1 MNHEY and CDR2 SVGEGT. Here the CDR3 DNA reads TGTGCCAGCAGTTACTCGCTAGCGGGAGCCTACGAGCAGTACTTC. The encoded protein is CASSYSLAGAYEQYF.

CDR3 nucleotides: TGTGCCAGCAGCTTAGCAGGGAGGCTCGAAAATGAGCAGTTCTTC. Its protein is CASSLAGRLENEQFF. The chain employs TRBV7-3 and TRBJ2-1; D perhaps matches TRBD2 (6 bases). The length of the CDR3 is 15 residues. V lost 2 bases and J 7 bases, leaving 15 bases between the germline ends. From germline, CDR1 is SGHTA and CDR2 FQGTGA.

The rearrangement uses TRBV2 and TRBJ1-6; no definite D call. Germline V gene data show CDR1 as SNHLY and CDR2 as FYNNEI. The CDR3 extends over 13 amino acids. The V gene lost 10 bases and the J gene lost 5 bases, with 12 bases spanning the gap. The CDR3 DNA reads TGTGCCACCAAAACTCGGGATAATTCACCCCTCCACTTT. This encodes CATKTRDNSPLHF.

This sequence joins TRBV18 and TRBJ1-1; unclear D gene. Germline CDR1 and CDR2: KGHSH and LQKENI. V shed 1 base and J shed 1 base, with 7 bases lying between them. This CDR3 comprises 14 residues. The CDR3 coding sequence is TGTGCCAGCTCACCACTAACGGAGAACACTGAAGCTTTCTTT. Residues: CASSPLTENTEAFF. Drawing the rest from reference TRBV18 and TRBJ1-1, the complete variable domain is NAGVMQNPRHLVRRRGQEARLRCSPMKGHSHVYWYRQLPEEGLKFMVYLQKENIIDESGMPKERFSAEFPKEGPSILRIQQVVRGDSAAYFCASSPLTENTEAFFGQGTRLTVV.